This TCR beta chain was captured by sequencing in a study of blood T cell repertoires in COVID-19. From germline, CDR1 is KGHSH and CDR2 LQKENI. This CDR3 spans 15 amino acids. Losses at the gene ends were 5 bases for V and 7 bases for J; bases not matched to a gene: 11. Original methodology: Counts of nucleated cells, estimated from reference gene primer amplification, were obtained. This table comes from immunoSEQ multiplex PCR, and its TCRdb copy is limited to in-frame clones, with some not included. V, J and clone size were drawn from that table, and D and trimming were deduced from the DNA. The sample contains 95,000 to 120,000 clones, around 85% of which appear only once.

Sequenced material: peripheral blood. This sequence originates from a human donor in a cohort sampled during active COVID-19. This rearrangement joins TRBV18 to TRBJ2-4; 7 bases align to TRBD1. The CDR3 sequence is CASSALTGIGNIQYF. As DNA, the CDR3 is TGTGCCAGCTCAGCTCTGACAGGGATTGGCAACATTCAGTACTTC.